This TCR beta chain was profiled in a study of blood T cell repertoires in COVID-19. Study summary: The United States, Italy and Spain were the sources of the acute and convalescent COVID-19 samples. The cDNA or gDNA used as material had been derived from T cells, B-cell-depleted T cells, or PBMCs.

The authors' processing: Nucleated cell number was recorded as an estimate derived from reference gene primer amplification. This table comes from immunoSEQ multiplex PCR, and its TCRdb copy is limited to in-frame clones, with some not included. The DNA gave D and trimming, while V, J and clone size come from that table. Found here are about 100,000 clones, roughly 88% of them singletons; the top ten hold roughly 2.5%. This clone came up once. The V and J ends lost 5 bases and 1 base respectively, with 18 bases between them. CDR3 length equals 16 residues. Germline CDR1 reads SGHAT; CDR2 reads FQDESV (reference sequence).

This chain joins TRBV11-1 and TRBJ2-7; D might be TRBD2 (6 bases). The specimen was peripheral blood. The clonotype comes from a human donor in a cohort sampled during active COVID-19. CDR3 amino acids: CASSREGGGSSYEQYF. The CDR3 DNA follows: TGTGCCAGCAGCCGAGAGGGAGGTGGATCTTCCTACGAGCAGTACTTC.